Listed below are T cell receptor beta chains from one sample, sequenced in a study of T cell changes during pregnancy in multiple sclerosis. Produced via immunoSEQ multiplex PCR; TCRdb's table is partial and in-frame only. The profile shows 100,000 or so clones, just under 95% of them singletons. The sequencing here drew on peripheral blood, taken in the first trimester of pregnancy. Receptors were obtained from a female donor with multiple sclerosis, enrolled in a pregnancy study. CDR3s include the opening cysteine and the closing phenylalanine or tryptophan. D genes are given only for firm matches. Expanded clones get a size class; other rows say once, few or many, or leave the size out.

>TRBD1|TRBJ1-2|NA|TRBV6-8
TGTGCCAGCAACGGGGGGACAGGGGGCTCTAACTATGGCTACACCTTC
CASNGGTGGSNYGYTF
>NA|TRBJ1-1|NA|TRBV5-1
TGCGCCAGCAGCTTGTACGGGGTTCGGAGCACTGAAGCTTTCTTT
CASSLYGVRSTEAFF
>NA|TRBJ2-2|NA|TRBV27
TGTGCCAGCAGTCCAAGTTTGGGAGATAACACCGGGGAGCTGTTTTTT
CASSPSLGDNTGELFF
>NA|TRBJ2-7|NA|TRBV10-3
TGTGCCATCAGTGAGCAGAACTCCTACGAGCAGTACTTC
CAISEQNSYEQYF
>NA|TRBJ2-3|NA|TRBV7-9
TGTGCCAGCAGCCCACGGGAAACAGATACGCAGTATTTT
CASSPRETDTQYF
>TRBD1|TRBJ2-3|NA|TRBV7-3
TGTGCCAGCAGCTTAACGTACGGACAGGGGGTGTACACAGATACGCAGTATTTT
CASSLTYGQGVYTDTQYF
>NA|TRBJ2-1|NA|TRBV19
TGTGCCAGTAGTATGTCCCTAGGTGCGGGGCCCTCCTACAATGAGCAGTTCTTC
CASSMSLGAGPSYNEQFF
>NA|TRBJ2-1|NA|TRBV6-5
TGTGCCAGCAGAGAAGGGGGGGCCTACAATGAGCAGTTCTTC
CASREGGAYNEQFF
>TRBD1|TRBJ2-7|NA|TRBV6-5
TGTGCCAGCAGTTACGGGGACAGGGCGGGAGAGCAGTACTTC
CASSYGDRAGEQYF
>TRBD2|TRBJ2-3|NA|TRBV13
TGTGCCAGCAGCTTACCGGCGGGGGCAGATACGCAGTATTTT
CASSLPAGADTQYF
>NA|TRBJ2-5|NA|TRBV15
TGTGCCACCAGCAGAGGGATGCGCCAGAACGGGGAGACCCAGTACTTC
CATSRGMRQNGETQYF
>NA|TRBJ2-7|once|TRBV18
TGTGCCAGCTCACCTGAGGAGGCGGGGGAGCAGTACTTC
CASSPEEAGEQYF
>TRBD1|TRBJ2-1|NA|TRBV5-5
TGTGCCAGCAGCTTTCACGTCAGACAGGGGGGCTACAATGAGCAGTTCTTC
CASSFHVRQGGYNEQFF
>NA|TRBJ1-1|once|TRBV14
TGTGCCAGCAGCCCTGGTGCGGCTGAAGCTTTCTTT
CASSPGAAEAFF
>NA|TRBJ2-7|NA|TRBV14
TGTGCCAGCAGCCAAGGGGCTTCCCAGTACTTC
CASSQGASQYF
>NA|TRBJ1-2|NA|TRBV5-4
TGTGCCAGCAGCTTGGTTTCAGGAATGGACTATGGCTACACCTTC
CASSLVSGMDYGYTF
>NA|TRBJ1-2|NA|TRBV18
TGTGCCAGCTCACCAGTGGCAGGGCGGAACTATGGCTACACCTTC
CASSPVAGRNYGYTF
>NA|TRBJ1-4|NA|TRBV10-3
TGTGCCATCAGCCCATCAGGGGAAAAACTGTTTTTT
CAISPSGEKLFF
>NA|TRBJ1-2|NA|TRBV6-4
TGTGCCAGCAGTAGGGGTCTTAACTATGGCTACACCTTC
CASSRGLNYGYTF
>NA|TRBJ2-1|NA|TRBV5-6
TGTGCCAGCAGCTTTCGGAGCTCCTACAATGAGCAGTTCTTC
CASSFRSSYNEQFF
>NA|TRBJ2-3|NA|TRBV6-4
TGTGCCAGCAGTGACTTTTCGGGGGGCACAGATACGCAGTATTTT
CASSDFSGGTDTQYF
>TRBD1|TRBJ2-3|once|TRBV11-1
TGTGCCAGCAGCCATCCGGGACAGATAGCAGATACGCAGTATTTT
CASSHPGQIADTQYF
>TRBD1|TRBJ1-5|NA|TRBV7-2
TGTGCCAGCAGCTTGGTGGGACAGGGTACGGGTCAGCCCCAGCATTTT
CASSLVGQGTGQPQHF
>NA|TRBJ1-5|once|TRBV19
TGTGCCAGTAGTATCTTACCGGCCGGGTTGGGCAATCAGCCCCAGCATTTT
CASSILPAGLGNQPQHF
>TRBD1|TRBJ2-7|NA|TRBV14
TGTGCCAGCAGCGGACGGGACAGCCATTTCTACGAGCAGTACTTC
CASSGRDSHFYEQYF
>TRBD2|TRBJ2-1|NA|TRBV25-1
TGTGCCAGCAGTGCCTTACTAGCGGGGGCCTCTAATGAGCAGTTCTTC
CASSALLAGASNEQFF
>NA|TRBJ1-5|NA|TRBV28
TGTGCCAGTATGGACTTTTTCGAAAGAAATCAGCCCCAGCATTTT
CASMDFFERNQPQHF
>NA|TRBJ1-1|NA|TRBV13
TGTGCCAGCAGCTTAAGGGGCGACACTGAAGCTTTCTTT
CASSLRGDTEAFF
>TRBD2|TRBJ2-3|NA|TRBV7-8
TGTGCCAGCAGCTTGCTAGCGGCTCGTAGCACAGATACGCAGTATTTT
CASSLLAARSTDTQYF
>NA|TRBJ1-4|NA|TRBV6-1
TGTGCCAGCAGTGAATTCGGGGTGACAACTAATGAAAAACTGTTTTTT
CASSEFGVTTNEKLFF
>TRBD1|TRBJ1-2|NA|TRBV5-1
TGCGCCAGCAGCTTGGAGGAGGGGGCCTATGGCTACACCTTC
CASSLEEGAYGYTF
>TRBD1|TRBJ2-2|NA|TRBV7-3
TGTGCCAGCAGCGGGACAGGGGTTGGCGGGGAGCTGTTTTTT
CASSGTGVGGELFF
>NA|TRBJ1-1|NA|TRBV15
TGTGCCACCAGCAGAGTGGTACAGGCGAACACTGAAGCTTTCTTT
CATSRVVQANTEAFF
>NA|TRBJ1-4|NA|TRBV20-1
TGCAGTTTTACAGCTAATGAAAAACTGTTTTTT
CSFTANEKLFF
>TRBD2|TRBJ2-7|NA|TRBV30
TGTGCCTGGATTCCCCCGGGACTAGATGGCTACGAGCAGTACTTC
CAWIPPGLDGYEQYF
>TRBD1|TRBJ2-2|NA|TRBV6-5
TGTGCCAGCAGTTACCCTCAGGGGGCCGACACCGGGGAGCTGTTTTTT
CASSYPQGADTGELFF
>TRBD1|TRBJ1-2|NA|TRBV5-4
TGTGCCAGCAGCTTATACAGGGGCTATGGCTACACCTTC
CASSLYRGYGYTF
>TRBD2|TRBJ2-5|NA|TRBV11-2
TGTGCCAGCAGCCGGATTGGGGCGACTAGCGGGGGGTCCGAAGAGACCCAGTACTTC
CASSRIGATSGGSEETQYF
>NA|TRBJ2-5|NA|TRBV5-1
TGCGCCAGCAGCCCCGGACACCGCGAAGAGACCCAGTACTTC
CASSPGHREETQYF
>NA|TRBJ1-6|few|TRBV9
TGTGCCAGCAGCGTAGTTAGCGATTCACCCCTCCACTTT
CASSVVSDSPLHF
>TRBD1|TRBJ1-3|NA|TRBV14
TGTGCCAGCAGCCGGACAGGGCGAAACACCATATATTTT
CASSRTGRNTIYF
>TRBD1|TRBJ2-1|NA|TRBV7-9
TGTGCCAGCAGCTCCACAGGGGTACGCTACAATGAGCAGTTCTTC
CASSSTGVRYNEQFF
>TRBD2|TRBJ2-1|NA|TRBV11-1
TGTGCCAGCAGCTTAGCGAAATTGGGTAAGCGGGGGGACTACAATGAGCAGTTCTTC
CASSLAKLGKRGDYNEQFF